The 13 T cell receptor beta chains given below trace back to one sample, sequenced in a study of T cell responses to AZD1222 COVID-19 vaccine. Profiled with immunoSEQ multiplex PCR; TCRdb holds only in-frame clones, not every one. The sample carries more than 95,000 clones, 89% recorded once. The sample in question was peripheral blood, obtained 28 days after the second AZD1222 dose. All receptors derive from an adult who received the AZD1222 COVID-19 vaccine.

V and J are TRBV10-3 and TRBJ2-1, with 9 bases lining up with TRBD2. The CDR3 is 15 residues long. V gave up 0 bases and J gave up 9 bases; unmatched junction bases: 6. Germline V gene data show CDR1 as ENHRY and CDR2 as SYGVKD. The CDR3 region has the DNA TGTGCCATCAGTGAGTCCGCGGGAGGGAACCTTGAGCAGTTCTTC. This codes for CAISESAGGNLEQFF.

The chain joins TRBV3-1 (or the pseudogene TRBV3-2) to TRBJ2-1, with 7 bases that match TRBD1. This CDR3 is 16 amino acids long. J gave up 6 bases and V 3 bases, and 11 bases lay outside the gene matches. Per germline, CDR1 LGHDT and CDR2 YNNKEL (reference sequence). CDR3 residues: CASSHLLTGTANEQFF. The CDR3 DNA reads TGTGCCAGCAGCCATTTACTCACCGGGACAGCCAATGAGCAGTTCTTC.

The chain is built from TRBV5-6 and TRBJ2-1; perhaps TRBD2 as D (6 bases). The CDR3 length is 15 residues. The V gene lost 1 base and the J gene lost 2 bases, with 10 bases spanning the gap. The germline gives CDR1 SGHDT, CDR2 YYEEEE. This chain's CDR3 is CASSLPGVTYNEQFF. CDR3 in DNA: TGTGCCAGCAGCTTGCCGGGGGTCACCTACAATGAGCAGTTCTTC.

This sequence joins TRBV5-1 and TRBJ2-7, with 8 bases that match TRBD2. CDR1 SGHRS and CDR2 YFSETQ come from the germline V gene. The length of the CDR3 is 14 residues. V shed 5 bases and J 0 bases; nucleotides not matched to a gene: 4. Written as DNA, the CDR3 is TGCGCCAGCAGTGATAGCGGGAACTCCTACGAGCAGTACTTC. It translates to CASSDSGNSYEQYF.

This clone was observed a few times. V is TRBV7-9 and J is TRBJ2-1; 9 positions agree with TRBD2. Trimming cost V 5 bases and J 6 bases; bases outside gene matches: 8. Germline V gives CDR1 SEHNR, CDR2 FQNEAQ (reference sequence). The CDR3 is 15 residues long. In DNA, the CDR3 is TGTGCCAGCAGCGCCCTAGCGGGAATTGTCAATGAGCAGTTCTTC. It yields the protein CASSALAGIVNEQFF.

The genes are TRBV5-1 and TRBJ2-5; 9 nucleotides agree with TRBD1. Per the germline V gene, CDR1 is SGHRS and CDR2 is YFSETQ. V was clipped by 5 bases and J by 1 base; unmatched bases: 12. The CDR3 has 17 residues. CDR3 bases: TGCGCCAGCAGTACGCTAGGGGACAGGGAGTTCCAAGAGACCCAGTACTTC. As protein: CASSTLGDREFQETQYF.

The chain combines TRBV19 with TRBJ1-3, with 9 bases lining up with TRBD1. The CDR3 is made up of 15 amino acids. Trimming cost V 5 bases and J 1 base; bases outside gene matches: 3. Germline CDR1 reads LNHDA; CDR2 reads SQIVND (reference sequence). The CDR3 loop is CASSLQGASGNTIYF. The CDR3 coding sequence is TGTGCCAGTAGTTTACAGGGGGCGTCTGGAAACACCATATATTTT.

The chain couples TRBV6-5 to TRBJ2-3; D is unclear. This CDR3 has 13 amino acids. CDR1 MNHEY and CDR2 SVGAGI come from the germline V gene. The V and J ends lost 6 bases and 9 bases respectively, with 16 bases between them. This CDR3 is CASRTPAPGTQYF. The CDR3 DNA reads TGTGCCAGCAGAACCCCGGCCCCTGGGACGCAGTATTTT.

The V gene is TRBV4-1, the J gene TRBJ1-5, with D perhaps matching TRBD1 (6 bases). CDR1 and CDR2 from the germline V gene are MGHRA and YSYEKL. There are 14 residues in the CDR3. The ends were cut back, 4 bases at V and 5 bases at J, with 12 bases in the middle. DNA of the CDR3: TGCGCCAGCAGCCCCGGACAGTTTGATCAGCCCCAGCATTTT. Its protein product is CASSPGQFDQPQHF.

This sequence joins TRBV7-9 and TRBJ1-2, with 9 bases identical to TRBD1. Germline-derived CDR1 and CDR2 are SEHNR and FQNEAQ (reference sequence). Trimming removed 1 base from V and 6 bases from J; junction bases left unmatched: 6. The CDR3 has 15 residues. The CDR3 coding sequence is TGTGCCAGCAGCTTAGTTGGCAGGACAGGGGATGGCTACACCTTC. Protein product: CASSLVGRTGDGYTF.

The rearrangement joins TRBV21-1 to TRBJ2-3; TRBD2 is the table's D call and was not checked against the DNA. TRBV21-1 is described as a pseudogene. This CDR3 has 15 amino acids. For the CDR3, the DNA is TGTGCCAGCAGCAAACTAGCGGGAGGGCCAGATACGCAGTATTTT. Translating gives CASSKLAGGPDTQYF.

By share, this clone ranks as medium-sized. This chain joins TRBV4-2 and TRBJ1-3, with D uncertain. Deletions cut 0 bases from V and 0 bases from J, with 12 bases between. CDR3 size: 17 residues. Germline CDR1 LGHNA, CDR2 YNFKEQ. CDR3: CASSQDLAGFSGNTIYF. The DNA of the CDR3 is TGTGCCAGCAGCCAAGATCTAGCAGGCTTCTCTGGAAACACCATATATTTT.

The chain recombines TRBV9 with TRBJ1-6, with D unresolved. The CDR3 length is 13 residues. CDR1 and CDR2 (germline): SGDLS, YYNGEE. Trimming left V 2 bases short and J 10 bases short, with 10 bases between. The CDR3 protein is CASSVPGESPLHF. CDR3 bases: TGTGCCAGCAGCGTCCCGGGAGAGTCACCCCTCCACTTT.